The source of this T cell receptor beta chain is a study of shared clonotypes between healthy human individuals. As defined, naive CD8 cells were CD45RO-negative and positively selected for CCR7, with terminally differentiated effector memory CD45RA+ cells excluded. CDR3 size: 12 residues. V dropped 3 bases and J dropped 10 bases, with 12 bases sitting between them. CDR1 is LNHDA and CDR2 is SQIVND in the germline V gene (reference sequence). Generated by immunoSEQ multiplex PCR, the TCRdb table keeps only in-frame clones and is missing some. The data show roughly 2,000,000 clones, with 80% to 95% seen just once and approximately 1.7% held by the top ten.

The receptor was isolated from a man between 18 and 35 years old in good health. Some clones in this sample may be carry-over from other donors' samples. The chain uses TRBV19 and TRBJ1-1; no definite D call. Sequenced input: naive CD8+ T cells from PBMCs. DNA of the CDR3: TGTGCCAGTAGTATCGGCGCCGAGGGAGCTTTCTTT. It is translated as CASSIGAEGAFF.